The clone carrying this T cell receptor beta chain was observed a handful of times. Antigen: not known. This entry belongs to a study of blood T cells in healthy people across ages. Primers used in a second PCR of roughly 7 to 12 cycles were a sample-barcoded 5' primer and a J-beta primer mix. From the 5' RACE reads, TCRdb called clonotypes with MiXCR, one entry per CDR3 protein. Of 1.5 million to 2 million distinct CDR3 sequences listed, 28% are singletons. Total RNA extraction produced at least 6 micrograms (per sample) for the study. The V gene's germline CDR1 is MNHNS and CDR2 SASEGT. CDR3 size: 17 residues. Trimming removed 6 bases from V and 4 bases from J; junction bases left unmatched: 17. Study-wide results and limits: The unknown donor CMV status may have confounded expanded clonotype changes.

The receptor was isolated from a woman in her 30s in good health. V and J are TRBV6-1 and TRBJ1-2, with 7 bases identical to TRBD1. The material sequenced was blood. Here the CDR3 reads CASRPNTAGGLVYGYTF. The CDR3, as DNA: TGTGCCAGCAGACCCAATACGGCAGGGGGACTCGTCTATGGCTACACCTTC.